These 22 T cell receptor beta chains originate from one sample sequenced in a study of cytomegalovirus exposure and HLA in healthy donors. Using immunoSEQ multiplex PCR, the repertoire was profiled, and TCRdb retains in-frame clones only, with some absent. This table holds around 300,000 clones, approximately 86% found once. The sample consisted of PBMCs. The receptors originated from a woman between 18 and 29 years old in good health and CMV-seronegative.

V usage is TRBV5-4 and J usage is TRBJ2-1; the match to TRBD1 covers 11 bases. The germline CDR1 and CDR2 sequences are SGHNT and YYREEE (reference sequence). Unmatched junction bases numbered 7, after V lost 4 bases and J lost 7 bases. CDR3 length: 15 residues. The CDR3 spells CASSGPGQGENEQFF. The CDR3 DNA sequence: TGTGCCAGCAGCGGCCCGGGACAGGGGGAAAATGAGCAGTTCTTC.

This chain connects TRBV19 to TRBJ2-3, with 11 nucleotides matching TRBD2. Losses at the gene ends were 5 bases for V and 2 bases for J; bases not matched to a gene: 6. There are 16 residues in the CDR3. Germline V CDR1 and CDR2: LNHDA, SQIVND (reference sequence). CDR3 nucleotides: TGTGCCAGTAGTCCACTAGCGGGAGAGCTCACAGATACGCAGTATTTT. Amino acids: CASSPLAGELTDTQYF.

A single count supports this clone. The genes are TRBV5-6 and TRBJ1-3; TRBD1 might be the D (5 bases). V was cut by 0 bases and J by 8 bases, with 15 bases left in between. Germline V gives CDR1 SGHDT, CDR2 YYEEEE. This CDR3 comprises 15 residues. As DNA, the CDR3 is TGTGCCAGCAGCTTGGGACCGACAGTCATTCACACCATATATTTT. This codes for CASSLGPTVIHTIYF.

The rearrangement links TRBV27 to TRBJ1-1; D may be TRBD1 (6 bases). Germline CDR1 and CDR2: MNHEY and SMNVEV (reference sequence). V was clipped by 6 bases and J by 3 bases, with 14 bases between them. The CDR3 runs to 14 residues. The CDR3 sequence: CASRPRQVHTEAFF. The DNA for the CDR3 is TGTGCCAGCAGACCCAGACAGGTCCACACTGAAGCTTTCTTT.

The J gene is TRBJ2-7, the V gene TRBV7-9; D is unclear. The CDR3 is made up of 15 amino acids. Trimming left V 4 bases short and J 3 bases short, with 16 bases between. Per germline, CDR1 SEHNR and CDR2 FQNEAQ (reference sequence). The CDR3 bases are TGTGCCAGCAGCTCTCCGGGTTCCGGCGACTACGAGCAGTACTTC. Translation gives CASSSPGSGDYEQYF.

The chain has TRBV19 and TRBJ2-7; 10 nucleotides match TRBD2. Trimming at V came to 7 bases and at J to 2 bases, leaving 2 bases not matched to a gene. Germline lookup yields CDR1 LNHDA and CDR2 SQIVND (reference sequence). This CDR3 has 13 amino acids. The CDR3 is CASKREGPYEQYF. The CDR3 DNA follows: TGTGCCAGTAAGCGGGAGGGACCCTACGAGCAGTACTTC.

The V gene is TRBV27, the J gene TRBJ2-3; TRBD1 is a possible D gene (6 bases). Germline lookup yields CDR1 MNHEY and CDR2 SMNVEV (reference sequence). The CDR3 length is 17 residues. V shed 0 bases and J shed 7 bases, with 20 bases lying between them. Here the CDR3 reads CASSLSFRRGGPNTQYF. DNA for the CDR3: TGTGCCAGCAGTTTATCGTTTAGGCGTGGGGGCCCAAATACGCAGTATTTT.

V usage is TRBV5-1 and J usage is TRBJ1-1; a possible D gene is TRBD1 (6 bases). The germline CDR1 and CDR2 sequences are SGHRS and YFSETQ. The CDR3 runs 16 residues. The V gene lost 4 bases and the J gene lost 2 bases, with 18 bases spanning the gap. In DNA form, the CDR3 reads TGCGCCAGCAGCCCGCGTCTGGGGGCTTCAAACACTGAAGCTTTCTTT. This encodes CASSPRLGASNTEAFF. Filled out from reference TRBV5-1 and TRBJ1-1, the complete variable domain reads KAGVTQTPRYLIKTRGQQVTLSCSPISGHRSVSWYQQTPGQGLQFLFEYFSETQRNKGNFPGRFSGRQFSNSRSEMNVSTLELGDSALYLCASSPRLGASNTEAFFGQGTRLTVV.

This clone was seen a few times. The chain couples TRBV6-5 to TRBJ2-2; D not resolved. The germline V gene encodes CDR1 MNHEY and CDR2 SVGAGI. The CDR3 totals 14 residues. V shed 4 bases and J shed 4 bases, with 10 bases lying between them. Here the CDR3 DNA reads TGTGCCAGCAGTTTTGAGCGAGCCACCGGGGAGCTGTTTTTT. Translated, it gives CASSFERATGELFF.

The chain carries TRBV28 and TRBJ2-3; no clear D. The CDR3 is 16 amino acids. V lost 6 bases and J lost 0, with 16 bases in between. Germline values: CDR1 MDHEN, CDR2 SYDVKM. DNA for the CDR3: TGTGCCAGCAGCCCCGTCACAGTTTCTAGCACAGATACGCAGTATTTT. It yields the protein CASSPVTVSSTDTQYF.

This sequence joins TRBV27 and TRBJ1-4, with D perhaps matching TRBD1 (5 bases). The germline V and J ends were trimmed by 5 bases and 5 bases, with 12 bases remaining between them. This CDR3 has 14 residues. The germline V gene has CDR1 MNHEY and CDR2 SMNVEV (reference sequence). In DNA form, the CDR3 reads TGTGCCAGCAGTATAACAGGATTCAATGAAAAACTGTTTTTT. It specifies CASSITGFNEKLFF.

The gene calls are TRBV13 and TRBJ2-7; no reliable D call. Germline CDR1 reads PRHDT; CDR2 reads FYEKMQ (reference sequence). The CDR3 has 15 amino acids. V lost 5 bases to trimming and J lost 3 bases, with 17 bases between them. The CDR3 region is CASSQGSKVGYEQYF. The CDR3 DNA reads TGTGCCAGCAGCCAAGGTAGCAAGGTGGGCTACGAGCAGTACTTC.

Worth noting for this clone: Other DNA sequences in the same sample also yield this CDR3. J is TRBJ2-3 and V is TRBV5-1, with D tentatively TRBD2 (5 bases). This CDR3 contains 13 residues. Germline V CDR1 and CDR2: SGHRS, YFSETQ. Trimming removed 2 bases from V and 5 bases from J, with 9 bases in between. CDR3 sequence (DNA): TGCGCCAGCAGCTTAGCCCGGGGAGATACGCAGTATTTT. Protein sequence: CASSLARGDTQYF.

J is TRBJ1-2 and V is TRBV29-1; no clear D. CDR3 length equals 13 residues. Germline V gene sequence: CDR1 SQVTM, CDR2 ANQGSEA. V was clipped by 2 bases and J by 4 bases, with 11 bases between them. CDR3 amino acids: CSVESPLFYGYTF. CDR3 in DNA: TGCAGCGTTGAATCTCCGCTATTCTATGGCTACACCTTC.

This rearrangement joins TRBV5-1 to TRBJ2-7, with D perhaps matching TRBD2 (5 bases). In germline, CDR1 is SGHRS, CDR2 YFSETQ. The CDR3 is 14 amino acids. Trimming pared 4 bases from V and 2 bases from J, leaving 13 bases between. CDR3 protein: CASSRGLPPYEQYF. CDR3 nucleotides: TGCGCCAGCAGCCGAGGGCTCCCTCCCTACGAGCAGTACTTC.

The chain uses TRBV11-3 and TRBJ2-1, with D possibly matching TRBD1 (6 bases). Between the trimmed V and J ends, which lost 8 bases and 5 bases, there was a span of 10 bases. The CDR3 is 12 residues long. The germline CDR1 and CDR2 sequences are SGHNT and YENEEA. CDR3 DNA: TGTGCCAGCTCAAGGACAGACAATGAGCAGTTCTTC. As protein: CASSRTDNEQFF.

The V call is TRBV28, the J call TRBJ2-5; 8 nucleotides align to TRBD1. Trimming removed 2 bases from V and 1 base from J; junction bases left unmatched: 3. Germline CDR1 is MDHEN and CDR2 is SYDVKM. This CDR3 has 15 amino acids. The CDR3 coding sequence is TGTGCCAGCAGTTTACAGGGGGCTACCCAAGAGACCCAGTACTTC. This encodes CASSLQGATQETQYF.

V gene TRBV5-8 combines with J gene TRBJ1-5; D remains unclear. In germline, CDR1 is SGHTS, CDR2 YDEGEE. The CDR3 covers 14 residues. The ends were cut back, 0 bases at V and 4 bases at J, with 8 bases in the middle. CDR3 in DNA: TGTGCCAGCAGCTTGGTAACGGGGAATCAGCCCCAGCATTTT. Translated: CASSLVTGNQPQHF.

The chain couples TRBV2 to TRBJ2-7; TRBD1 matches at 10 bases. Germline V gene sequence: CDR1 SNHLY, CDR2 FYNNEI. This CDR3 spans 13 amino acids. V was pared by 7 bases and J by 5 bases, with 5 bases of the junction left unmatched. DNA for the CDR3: TGTGCCAGCACTGGGACAGGGGTTAACGAGCAGTACTTC. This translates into CASTGTGVNEQYF.

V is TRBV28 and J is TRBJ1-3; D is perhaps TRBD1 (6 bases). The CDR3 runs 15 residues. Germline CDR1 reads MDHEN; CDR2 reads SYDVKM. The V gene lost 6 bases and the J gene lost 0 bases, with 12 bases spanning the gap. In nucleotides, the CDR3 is TGTGCCAGCAGGATTAGAGGGGGCTCTGGAAACACCATATATTTT. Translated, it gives CASRIRGGSGNTIYF.

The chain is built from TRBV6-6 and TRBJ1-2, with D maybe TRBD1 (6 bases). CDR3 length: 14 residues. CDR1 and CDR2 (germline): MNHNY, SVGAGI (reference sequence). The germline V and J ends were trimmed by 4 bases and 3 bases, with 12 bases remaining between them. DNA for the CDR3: TGTGCCAGCAGTTTCAGGGGCCTTTACTATGGCTACACCTTC. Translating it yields CASSFRGLYYGYTF.

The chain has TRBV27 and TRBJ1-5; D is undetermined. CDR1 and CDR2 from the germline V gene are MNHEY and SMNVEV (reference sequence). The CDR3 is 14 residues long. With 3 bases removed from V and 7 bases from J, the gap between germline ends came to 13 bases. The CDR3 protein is CASSLQESGQPQHF. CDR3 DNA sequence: TGTGCCAGCAGTTTGCAAGAATCGGGGCAGCCCCAGCATTTT.